This passage covers 8 T cell receptor beta chains from one sample sequenced in a study of blood T cell repertoires in COVID-19. Sequenced by immunoSEQ multiplex PCR; TCRdb stores in-frame clones only, minus some. The table includes tens of thousands of clones, approximately 80% detected once. The sequencing input was peripheral blood. These receptors originate from a man aged 30 to 39 with COVID-19, enrolled during active disease.

The chain recombines TRBV11-2 with TRBJ2-7; unclear D gene. Trimming left V 5 bases short and J 3 bases short, with 11 bases between. The CDR3 extends over 13 amino acids. From germline, CDR1 is SGHAT and CDR2 FQNNGV. CDR3 DNA sequence: TGTGCCAGCAGCCCAGAGGTACGCTACGAGCAGTACTTC. This encodes CASSPEVRYEQYF.

The J gene is TRBJ1-1, the V gene TRBV25-1, with a possible D match to TRBD1 (5 bases). Germline V CDR1 and CDR2: MGHDK, SYGVNS. The V gene lost 4 bases and the J gene lost 0 bases, with 9 bases spanning the gap. The CDR3 totals 14 residues. In DNA form, the CDR3 reads TGTGCCAGCAGTGGTTACAGGCTGAACACTGAAGCTTTCTTT. Translated: CASSGYRLNTEAFF. The variable domain in full, completed from reference TRBV25-1 and TRBJ1-1, reads EADIYQTPRYLVIGTGKKITLECSQTMGHDKMYWYQQDPGMELHLIHYSYGVNSTEKGDLSSESTVSRIRTEHFPLTLESARPSHTSQYLCASSGYRLNTEAFFGQGTRLTVV.

This sequence joins TRBV30 and TRBJ1-1, with 7 bases that match TRBD1. V shed 0 bases and J 2 bases; nucleotides not matched to a gene: 6. CDR1 is GTSNPN, CDR2 SVGIG, per germline (reference sequence). The length of the CDR3 is 15 residues. The CDR3 DNA sequence: TGTGCCTGGAGTGTACTCAGGGGGAGAAACACTGAAGCTTTCTTT. Amino acids: CAWSVLRGRNTEAFF.

V usage is TRBV7-9 and J usage is TRBJ2-1; a weak D match, TRBD2 (5 bases). CDR3 size: 16 residues. V was clipped by 6 bases and J by 5 bases, with 20 bases between them. The germline V gene encodes CDR1 SEHNR and CDR2 FQNEAQ (reference sequence). The CDR3 DNA reads as TGTGCCAGCAGTTCCCCCGGGGTGGGCCAACACAATGAGCAGTTCTTC. Its protein is CASSSPGVGQHNEQFF.

This clone has just one count. The conserved final phenylalanine or tryptophan is absent from the CDR3, which likely points to a read error. V gene TRBV19 combines with J gene TRBJ1-2; D gene ambiguous. The CDR3 length is 18 residues. Germline loops: CDR1 LNHDA, CDR2 SQIVND (reference sequence). The ends were cut back, 1 base at V and 5 bases at J, with 23 bases in the middle. Here the CDR3 DNA reads TGTGCCAGTAGTATAGGCGGCGGCGGGGTAGGTCGAAAATATGGCTACACCCTC. It is translated as CASSIGGGGVGRKYGYTL.

The rearrangement links TRBV29-1 to TRBJ1-3; 8 bases are shared with TRBD1. CDR3 length: 13 amino acids. With 5 bases clipped from V and 4 bases from J, the junction kept 4 bases outside the gene matches. Per germline, CDR1 SQVTM and CDR2 ANQGSEA. Written as DNA, the CDR3 is TGCAGCGTTAAGACAGGGGTCGGAAACACCATATATTTT. It codes for CSVKTGVGNTIYF.

The chain is built from TRBV30 and TRBJ2-7; TRBD2 might be the D (6 bases). V was cut by 0 bases and J by 3 bases, with 12 bases left in between. Germline CDR1 is GTSNPN and CDR2 is SVGIG (reference sequence). The CDR3 totals 14 residues. CDR3 region: CAWSVRGYSYEQYF. Written as DNA, the CDR3 is TGTGCCTGGAGTGTACGGGGGTACAGCTACGAGCAGTACTTC.

The chain couples TRBV29-1 to TRBJ1-1; no definite D call. V lost 5 bases and J lost 11, with 18 bases in between. This CDR3 region has 12 residues. The germline CDR1 and CDR2 sequences are SQVTM and ANQGSEA. The CDR3 is CSVRNTGVQAFF. In DNA, the CDR3 is TGCAGCGTTCGGAACACCGGAGTTCAGGCTTTCTTT.